This T cell receptor (beta chain) emerged from a study of CD8 T cells in ankylosing spondylitis. Quantitative 5'-RACE was performed with molecular barcodes, and it yielded the TCR beta libraries. TCRdb reprocessed the 5' RACE reads with MiXCR, giving one entry per CDR3 protein. This sample has roughly 180,000 distinct CDR3 sequences, with 9.8% found just once. This clonotype was counted once. Its specificity is not known. At one end the junction does not follow the germline gene, possibly because of a read error. Broader study findings: Significant enrichment of disease-linked clones was reportedly seen in matched ankylosing spondylitis synovial fluid. A TCR beta motif of roughly eight highly homologous variants appeared characteristic of ankylosing spondylitis blood. Clones that were linked to disease were CD8+ and were relatively rare in peripheral blood.

The clonotype was recovered from a female donor with ankylosing spondylitis or in good health (not recorded which). The sample taken for sequencing was blood, either unsorted or a sorted T cell fraction (not recorded which).

CDR3 nucleotide sequence: TGTGACAGCAGCATCGACAATGAGCAGTTCTTC. It is translated as CDSSIDNEQFF. This chain links TRBV9 with TRBJ2-1; D gene unclear. There are 11 residues in the CDR3. Germline V gene sequence: CDR1 SGDLS, CDR2 YYNGEE.